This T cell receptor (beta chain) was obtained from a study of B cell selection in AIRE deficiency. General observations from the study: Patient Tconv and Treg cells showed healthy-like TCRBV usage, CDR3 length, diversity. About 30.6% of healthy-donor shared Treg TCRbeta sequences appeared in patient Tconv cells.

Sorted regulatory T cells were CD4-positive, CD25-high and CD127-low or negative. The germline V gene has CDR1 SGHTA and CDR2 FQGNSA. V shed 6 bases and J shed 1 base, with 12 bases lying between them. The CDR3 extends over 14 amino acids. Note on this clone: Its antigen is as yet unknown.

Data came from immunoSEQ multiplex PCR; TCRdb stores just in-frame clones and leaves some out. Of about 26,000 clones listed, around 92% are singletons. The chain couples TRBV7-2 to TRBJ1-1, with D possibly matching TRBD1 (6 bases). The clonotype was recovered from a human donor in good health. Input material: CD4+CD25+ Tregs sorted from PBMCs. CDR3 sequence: CASSLQQGNTEAFF. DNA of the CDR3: TGTGCCAGCAGTTTACAACAGGGGAACACTGAAGCTTTCTTT.